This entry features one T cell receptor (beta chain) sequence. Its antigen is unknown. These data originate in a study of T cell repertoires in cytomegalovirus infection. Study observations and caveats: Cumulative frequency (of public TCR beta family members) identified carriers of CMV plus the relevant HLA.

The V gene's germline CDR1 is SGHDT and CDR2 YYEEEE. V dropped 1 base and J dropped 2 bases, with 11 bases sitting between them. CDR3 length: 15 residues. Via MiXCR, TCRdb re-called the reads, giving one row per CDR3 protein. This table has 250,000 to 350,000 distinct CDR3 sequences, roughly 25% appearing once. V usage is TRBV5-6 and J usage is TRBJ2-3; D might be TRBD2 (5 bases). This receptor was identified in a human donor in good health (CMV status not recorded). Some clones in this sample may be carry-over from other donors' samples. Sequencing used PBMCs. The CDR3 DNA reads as TGTGCCAGCAGCTTGCGAGCGGTTACCACAGATACGCAGTATTTT. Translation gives CASSLRAVTTDTQYF.